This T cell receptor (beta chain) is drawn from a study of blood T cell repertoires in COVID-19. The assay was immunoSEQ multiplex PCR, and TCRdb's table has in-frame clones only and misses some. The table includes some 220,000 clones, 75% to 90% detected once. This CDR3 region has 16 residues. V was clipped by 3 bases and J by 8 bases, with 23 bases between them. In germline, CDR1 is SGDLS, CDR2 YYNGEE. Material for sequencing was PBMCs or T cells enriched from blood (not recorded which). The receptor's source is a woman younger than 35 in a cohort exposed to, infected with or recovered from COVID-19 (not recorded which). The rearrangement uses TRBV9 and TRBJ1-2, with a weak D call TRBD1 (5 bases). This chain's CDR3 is CASSAGGDGLSWGYTF. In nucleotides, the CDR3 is TGTGCCAGCAGCGCGGGAGGGGACGGCCTGAGTTGGGGCTACACCTTC.